Below are 8 T cell receptor beta chains sequenced from a single sample in a study of radiotherapy plus CTLA-4 blockade in lung cancer. Assay: immunoSEQ multiplex PCR; the TCRdb copy retains only in-frame clones and omits some. The repertoire holds some 60,000 clones, with 76% as singletons. The material sequenced was peripheral blood, taken from a patient treated with radiotherapy plus ipilimumab. All receptors come from a human donor with non-small cell lung cancer who had a complete response to radiotherapy plus ipilimumab.

The genes are TRBV2 and TRBJ1-2; TRBD1 might be the D (6 bases). Trimming took 6 bases from V and 7 from J, leaving 15 bases between them. This CDR3 is built from 13 residues. Germline V lookup: CDR1 SNHLY, CDR2 FYNNEI. The CDR3 here is CASSPQGYGGYTF. The CDR3 region has the DNA TGTGCCAGCAGCCCACAGGGATACGGTGGCTACACCTTC.

This clone has just one count. The CDR3 loop reads CASSFEGRGFQYF. In DNA form, the CDR3 reads TGTGCCAGCAGCTTCGAGGGAAGGGGGTTCCAGTACTTC. The chain combines TRBV7-2 with TRBJ2-7, with D possibly being TRBD1 (6 bases). The CDR3 length is 13 residues. Trimming pared 3 bases from V and 10 bases from J, leaving 16 bases between. The germline gives CDR1 SGHTA, CDR2 FQGNSA. The whole variable domain, filled in from reference TRBV7-2 and TRBJ2-7, reads GAGVSQSPSNKVTEKGKDVELRCDPISGHTALYWYRQSLGQGLEFLIYFQGNSAPDKSGLPSDRFSAERTGGSVSTLTIQRTQQEDSAVYLCASSFEGRGFQYFGPGTRLTVT.

V and J are TRBV18 and TRBJ1-4; weak D call: TRBD1 (6 bases). V was cut by 2 bases and J by 6 bases, with 7 bases left in between. The CDR3 length is 13 residues. Germline-derived CDR1 and CDR2 are KGHSH and LQKENI. The CDR3 region is CASSPTGYEKLFF. Here the CDR3 DNA reads TGTGCCAGCTCACCAACAGGGTATGAAAAACTGTTTTTT. The full variable domain, rest sourced from reference TRBV18 and TRBJ1-4, is NAGVMQNPRHLVRRRGQEARLRCSPMKGHSHVYWYRQLPEEGLKFMVYLQKENIIDESGMPKERFSAEFPKEGPSILRIQQVVRGDSAAYFCASSPTGYEKLFFGSGTQLSVL.

This rearrangement joins TRBV13 to TRBJ2-2, with D perhaps TRBD2 (6 bases). Germline V gene sequence: CDR1 PRHDT, CDR2 FYEKMQ (reference sequence). The CDR3 is 16 amino acids. Trimming shortened V by 3 bases and J by 0 bases, and 11 bases separated the two germline ends. This chain's CDR3 is CASSLVGTSNTGELFF. CDR3 nucleotide sequence: TGTGCCAGCAGCTTGGTGGGGACTTCGAACACCGGGGAGCTGTTTTTT. Variable domain in full (rest from reference TRBV13 and TRBJ2-2): AAGVIQSPRHLIKEKRETATLKCYPIPRHDTVYWYQQGPGQDPQFLISFYEKMQSDKGSIPDRFSAQQFSDYHSELNMSSLELGDSALYFCASSLVGTSNTGELFFGEGSRLTVL.

The chain combines TRBV27 with TRBJ2-7, with TRBD2 identical over 8 bases. The CDR3 runs 14 residues. Trimming removed 4 bases from V and 4 bases from J; junction bases left unmatched: 6. Germline CDR1 MNHEY, CDR2 SMNVEV (reference sequence). DNA for the CDR3: TGTGCCAGCAGTTACACTAGCGGTTATTACGAGCAGTACTTC. Encoded protein: CASSYTSGYYEQYF.

This clone was picked up many times. This sequence joins TRBV21-1 and TRBJ1-2. TRBV21-1 is deemed a pseudogene. This CDR3 region has 15 residues. CDR3 in amino acids: CASSGRESHNYGYTF. The CDR3 nucleotides are TGTGCCAGCAGCGGCCGGGAGTCCCATAACTATGGCTACACCTTC.

This chain uses TRBV6-1 with TRBJ2-7; 9 positions agree with TRBD1. CDR1 MNHNS and CDR2 SASEGT come from the germline V gene. The CDR3 totals 15 residues. J gave up 13 bases and V 6 bases, and 19 bases lay outside the gene matches. The CDR3 loop reads CASSLLHSPGTGTYF. CDR3 DNA sequence: TGTGCCAGCAGCCTACTTCACTCACCCGGGACAGGGACATACTTC.

The V and J genes are TRBV7-3 and TRBJ2-1; tentatively, D is TRBD1 (5 bases). The germline V and J ends were trimmed by 2 bases and 7 bases, with 15 bases remaining between them. The length of the CDR3 is 15 residues. Per germline, CDR1 SGHTA and CDR2 FQGTGA. This chain's CDR3 is CASSLFLTERNEQFF. Here the CDR3 DNA reads TGTGCCAGCAGCTTATTTTTGACAGAAAGGAATGAGCAGTTCTTC.